A single sample gave rise to the 27 T cell receptor beta chains below, sequenced in a study of identical twins. MiXCR, run by TCRdb on the 5' RACE reads, gives a single entry per CDR3 protein. The repertoire includes fewer than 800,000 distinct CDR3 sequences, just over 7% of them detected once, and over 1.5% sits in the top ten. This sample also appeared in a second study, on yellow fever vaccine responses in identical twins.

The material sequenced was PBMCs. The source is a young woman in good health.

This clonotype was detected many times. CDR3 in amino acids: CSARDILAGNYEQYF. The CDR3 bases are TGCAGTGCTAGAGATATACTAGCGGGAAATTACGAGCAGTACTTC. The rearrangement uses TRBV20-1 and TRBJ2-7; 10 bases agree with TRBD2. CDR3 length: 15 amino acids. Germline CDR1 reads DFQATT; CDR2 reads SNEGSKA (reference sequence). V lost 0 bases, J lost 4 bases, and 6 bases stayed unmatched.

This clonotype was detected only a few times. This rearrangement joins TRBV2 to TRBJ2-3; 7 bases map to TRBD1. Per the germline V gene, CDR1 is SNHLY and CDR2 is FYNNEI. CDR3 length equals 16 residues. V was pared by 7 bases and J by 2 bases, with 12 bases of the junction left unmatched. CDR3 sequence: CASTKGDRRDTDTQYF. The CDR3 DNA is TGTGCCAGCACCAAAGGGGACAGAAGAGACACAGATACGCAGTATTTT.

The table lists this clonotype with many counts. The chain is built from TRBV7-8 and TRBJ2-5, with D uncertain. The CDR3 covers 12 residues. Trimming removed 5 bases from V and 5 bases from J, with 9 bases in between. CDR1 is SGHVS and CDR2 is FQNEAQ in the germline V gene. The CDR3 protein is CASSKKRETQYF. The CDR3 nucleotides read TGTGCCAGCAGCAAAAAAAGGGAGACCCAGTACTTC.

This clonotype was counted only a few times. This rearrangement joins TRBV4-1 to TRBJ2-7, with a possible D match to TRBD2 (5 bases). Trimming shortened V by 1 base and J by 6 bases, and 13 bases separated the two germline ends. CDR3 length: 14 amino acids. Looked up from germline, CDR1 is MGHRA and CDR2 is YSYEKL. The CDR3 protein is CASSQVTSLGEQYV. The CDR3 DNA reads as TGCGCCAGCAGCCAAGTTACTAGTTTGGGCGAGCAGTACGTC.

This clonotype occurred many times. The chain joins TRBV20-1 to TRBJ2-1; TRBD2 matches 10 bases. After removal of 7 bases from V and 0 bases from J, the junction contained 12 bases not matched to a gene. Germline loops: CDR1 DFQATT, CDR2 SNEGSKA (reference sequence). CDR3 size: 17 residues. CDR3: CSVHSASGRISYNEQFF. For the CDR3, the DNA is TGCAGTGTGCACAGCGCTAGCGGGAGAATCTCCTACAATGAGCAGTTCTTC.

The genes are TRBV6-1 and TRBJ1-2, with D uncertain. V lost 5 bases and J 1 base, leaving 8 bases between the germline ends. CDR3 size: 13 residues. The V gene's germline CDR1 is MNHNS and CDR2 SASEGT. The CDR3 DNA is TGTGCCAGCAGTCCTGAGTTTAACTATGGCTACACCTTC. Encoded protein: CASSPEFNYGYTF.

V and J are TRBV6-5 and TRBJ2-1; unclear D gene. Trimming shortened V by 6 bases and J by 7 bases, and 10 bases separated the two germline ends. CDR1 MNHEY and CDR2 SVGAGI come from the germline V gene. This CDR3 is 12 amino acids long. The CDR3 region is CASRTSWNEQFF. In DNA, the CDR3 is TGTGCCAGCAGAACGAGTTGGAATGAGCAGTTCTTC.

The chain employs TRBV10-1 and TRBJ2-2; maybe TRBD1 (7 bases). The CDR3 is 14 amino acids. The germline V and J ends were trimmed by 9 bases and 4 bases, with 15 bases remaining between them. Germline CDR1 and CDR2: WNHNN and SYGVQD (reference sequence). The CDR3, as DNA: TGCGCCAGGAGACAGGGAGCGGGCACCGGGGAGCTGTTTTTT. Protein product: CARRQGAGTGELFF.

This clonotype showed up just a few times. This sequence joins TRBV5-1 and TRBJ2-1; weak D call: TRBD1 (5 bases). CDR1 and CDR2 from the germline V gene are SGHRS and YFSETQ. CDR3 length: 15 residues. Trimming shortened V by 0 bases and J by 8 bases, and 15 bases separated the two germline ends. The CDR3 region has the DNA TGCGCCAGCAGCTTGGATCAAGGGGTGATCGATGAGCAGTTCTTC. This sequence encodes CASSLDQGVIDEQFF.

The chain links TRBV20-1 to TRBJ2-5; the D is unclear. Trimming pared 3 bases from V and 5 bases from J, leaving 16 bases between. The CDR3 totals 14 residues. The germline CDR1 and CDR2 sequences are DFQATT and SNEGSKA (reference sequence). CDR3 nucleotides: TGCAGTGCTAGCGGGCCCGCGTTTCAGGAGACCCAGTACTTC. This gives the protein CSASGPAFQETQYF.

This clonotype was recorded many times. V usage is TRBV24-1 and J usage is TRBJ2-3; 8 nucleotides agree with TRBD2. Losses at the gene ends were 5 bases for V and 4 bases for J; bases not matched to a gene: 7. This CDR3 has 15 residues. Germline assignment: CDR1 KGHDR and CDR2 SFDVKD. The CDR3 sequence: CATSVFAGGADTQYF. CDR3 in DNA: TGTGCCACCAGTGTCTTCGCGGGAGGCGCAGATACGCAGTATTTT.

This clonotype was counted many times. This chain's CDR3 is CASSLEIYNEQFF. The CDR3 DNA reads as TGCGCCAGCAGCTTGGAAATCTACAATGAGCAGTTCTTC. The chain has TRBV5-1 and TRBJ2-1; the D is unclear. The CDR3 totals 13 residues. V was trimmed by 0 bases and J by 3 bases, leaving 4 bases between them. Germline V CDR1 and CDR2: SGHRS, YFSETQ. Full variable domain (missing parts from reference TRBV5-1 and TRBJ2-1): KAGVTQTPRYLIKTRGQQVTLSCSPISGHRSVSWYQQTPGQGLQFLFEYFSETQRNKGNFPGRFSGRQFSNSRSEMNVSTLELGDSALYLCASSLEIYNEQFFGPGTRLTVL.

This clonotype was detected only a few times. The chain carries TRBV5-4 and TRBJ2-5; the match to TRBD2 covers 13 bases. Losses at the gene ends were 4 bases for V and 0 bases for J; bases not matched to a gene: 6. The CDR3 is 17 amino acids. Germline V gene data show CDR1 as SGHNT and CDR2 as YYREEE (reference sequence). CDR3 in amino acids: CASSGGLAGQYQETQYF. CDR3 nucleotide sequence: TGTGCCAGCAGCGGGGGACTAGCGGGACAGTACCAAGAGACCCAGTACTTC.

This clonotype was observed many times. The chain is built from TRBV7-9 and TRBJ2-4; D uncertain. Germline loops: CDR1 SEHNR, CDR2 FQNEAQ (reference sequence). The CDR3 covers 15 residues. V lost 5 bases and J lost 0, with 11 bases in between. Written as DNA, the CDR3 is TGTGCCAGCAGCCACACACCTGTAGCCAAAAACATTCAGTACTTC. Amino acids: CASSHTPVAKNIQYF.

The rearrangement joins TRBV2 to TRBJ1-1; D not certain. The CDR3 loop spans 10 amino acids. CDR1 is SNHLY and CDR2 is FYNNEI in the germline V gene. The germline V and J ends were trimmed by 3 bases and 7 bases, with 3 bases remaining between them. CDR3 DNA: TGTGCCAGCAGTGATAATGAAGCTTTCTTT. Protein product: CASSDNEAFF. Filled out from reference TRBV2 and TRBJ1-1, the complete variable domain reads EPEVTQTPSHQVTQMGQEVILRCVPISNHLYFYWYRQILGQKVEFLVSFYNNEISEKSEIFDDQFSVERPDGSNFTLKIRSTKLEDSAMYFCASSDNEAFFGQGTRLTVV.

This clonotype was observed a few times. The CDR3 sequence is CASKHRDRENTEAFF. The CDR3 DNA reads TGCGCCAGCAAACACCGGGACAGGGAGAACACTGAAGCTTTCTTT. This rearrangement joins TRBV5-1 to TRBJ1-1; 9 positions match TRBD1. This CDR3 region has 15 residues. The germline CDR1 and CDR2 sequences are SGHRS and YFSETQ. The trim removed 6 bases at V and 1 base at J, leaving 7 bases unmatched.

Only a few counts were recorded for this clonotype. V is TRBV5-6 and J is TRBJ2-3; TRBD2 matches 7 bases. The junction had 5 bases not matched to a gene; V was cut back by 2 bases and J by 2 bases. Germline CDR1 is SGHDT and CDR2 is YYEEEE. This CDR3 has 15 residues. Written as DNA, the CDR3 is TGTGCCAGCAGCTTTGGAAGCGGGACCACAGATACGCAGTATTTT. Its translation: CASSFGSGTTDTQYF.

This clonotype showed up many times. This chain links TRBV28 with TRBJ1-3, with 7 bases that match TRBD1. Germline lookup yields CDR1 MDHEN and CDR2 SYDVKM. J lost 7 bases, V lost 3 bases, and 18 bases had no gene match. The CDR3 spans 18 residues. In nucleotides, the CDR3 is TGTGCCAGCAGTTTGAGAGGCGGACAGGTGAAGCCTGAGAACACCATATATTTT. This gives the protein CASSLRGGQVKPENTIYF.

The table lists this clonotype with a few counts. The genes are TRBV5-5 and TRBJ2-1, with 10 bases identical to TRBD1. The CDR3 covers 17 residues. The V gene's germline CDR1 is SGHKS and CDR2 YYEKEE (reference sequence). V shed 5 bases and J 10 bases; nucleotides not matched to a gene: 18. In DNA, the CDR3 is TGTGCCAGCAGTCCGTCGCCCCCGGGACAGGGGACCGTAGAGCAGTTCTTC. The encoded protein is CASSPSPPGQGTVEQFF.

J is TRBJ2-3 and V is TRBV20-1, with 16 bases identical to TRBD2. Germline V gene lookup returns CDR1 DFQATT and CDR2 SNEGSKA (reference sequence). Trimming removed 3 bases from V and 0 bases from J; junction bases left unmatched: 3. The CDR3 consists of 17 residues. CDR3 DNA sequence: TGCAGTGCTAGCGCGGGACTAGCGGGAGGGAGCACAGATACGCAGTATTTT. Its translation is CSASAGLAGGSTDTQYF.

This sequence joins TRBV3-1 and TRBJ1-5; TRBD1 is a possible D gene (6 bases). V lost 6 bases, J lost 1 base, and 10 bases lay in between. Germline CDR1 LGHDT, CDR2 YNNKEL (reference sequence). The CDR3 is 14 residues long. The CDR3 here is CASRNTGSNQPQHF. DNA for the CDR3: TGTGCCAGCAGAAATACAGGGAGCAATCAGCCCCAGCATTTT.

Only a few counts were recorded for this clonotype. The rearrangement uses TRBV12-3 or TRBV12-4 and TRBJ2-7; D is ambiguous. Trimming removed 6 bases at V and 0 bases at J, with 9 bases between. This CDR3 is built from 13 residues. CDR3 in amino acids: CASSSGHSYEQYF. The CDR3 DNA reads as TGTGCCAGCAGCTCCGGGCACTCCTACGAGCAGTACTTC.

DNA for the CDR3: TGTGCCAGCAGCTTTCGTAGCGGGAAAGGAGAGACCCAGTACTTC. Encoded protein: CASSFRSGKGETQYF. The chain employs TRBV7-9 and TRBJ2-5, with TRBD2 matching over 8 bases. V gave up 3 bases and J gave up 4 bases; unmatched junction bases: 7. Germline CDR1 reads SEHNR; CDR2 reads FQNEAQ (reference sequence). This CDR3 spans 15 amino acids.

This clonotype was detected many times. The genes are TRBV2 and TRBJ1-1; the match to TRBD1 covers 8 bases. CDR1 is SNHLY and CDR2 is FYNNEI in the germline V gene. J gave up 0 bases and V 10 bases, and 10 bases lay outside the gene matches. CDR3 length: 15 amino acids. The CDR3 protein is CANRRGDRLNTEAFF. CDR3 DNA: TGTGCCAACAGGAGAGGGGACAGGCTGAACACTGAAGCTTTCTTT. The full variable domain, in which reference TRBV2 and TRBJ1-1 provide the parts outside the CDR3, is EPEVTQTPSHQVTQMGQEVILRCVPISNHLYFYWYRQILGQKVEFLVSFYNNEISEKSEIFDDQFSVERPDGSNFTLKIRSTKLEDSAMYFCANRRGDRLNTEAFFGQGTRLTVV.

This clonotype was recorded at least ten times. This chain joins TRBV28 and TRBJ2-1; the D is unclear. Between the trimmed V and J ends, which lost 6 bases and 5 bases, there was a span of 14 bases. This CDR3 has 14 amino acids. The germline gives CDR1 MDHEN, CDR2 SYDVKM. The CDR3: CASRIWEGDNEQFF. In nucleotides, the CDR3 is TGTGCCAGCAGGATCTGGGAAGGAGACAATGAGCAGTTCTTC. Supplemented by reference TRBV28 and TRBJ2-1, the full variable domain reads DVKVTQSSRYLVKRTGEKVFLECVQDMDHENMFWYRQDPGLGLRLIYFSYDVKMKEKGDIPEGYSVSREKKERFSLILESASTNQTSMYLCASRIWEGDNEQFFGPGTRLTVL.

This chain uses TRBV20-1 with TRBJ2-1; 12 bases line up with TRBD2. Germline CDR1 and CDR2: DFQATT and SNEGSKA (reference sequence). The CDR3 sequence is 20 residues long. Germline trimming cut 6 bases from V and 2 bases from J; bases unmatched to any gene: 20. Here the CDR3 reads CSAKPAEGGLAGPTYNEQFF. The CDR3 DNA is TGCAGTGCAAAGCCGGCAGAGGGAGGACTAGCGGGACCTACCTACAATGAGCAGTTCTTC.

The chain employs TRBV6-2 or TRBV6-3 and TRBJ2-5, with 9 bases matching TRBD1. The CDR3 totals 13 residues. Germline lookup yields CDR1 MNHEY and CDR2 SVGEGT. The junction had 6 bases not matched to a gene; V was cut back by 8 bases and J by 5 bases. CDR3 in amino acids: CASLMTGGETQYF. CDR3 nucleotide sequence: TGTGCCAGCCTGATGACAGGGGGTGAGACCCAGTACTTC.